The clone carrying this T cell receptor beta chain was observed once. Its antigen remains unknown. The sample comes from a study of shared clonotypes between healthy human individuals. About 28,000 T cell genomes, or about 0.3 ug DNA, went into replicate PCRs of unsorted PBMC. Scientists sequenced DNA from unsorted PBMC on ten immunoSEQ deep assay plates. The protocol was immunoSEQ multiplex PCR, while the TCRdb copy is restricted to in-frame clones and leaves out a portion. The data contain some 490,000 clones, approximately 78% of them singletons. Germline lookup yields CDR1 SGHNT and CDR2 YYREEE (reference sequence). The junction had 5 bases not matched to a gene; V was cut back by 4 bases and J by 1 base. This CDR3 is built from 15 residues. General study results and limits: How much donors shared clonotypes was expected to be affected by sequencing depth.

Researchers drew on about 90 million PBMCs for genomic DNA from unsorted samples. This TCR was recovered from a woman in her thirties or forties in good health. Some clones in this sample may be carry-over from other donors' samples. Sequencing input: PBMCs. This chain uses TRBV5-4 with TRBJ2-1; 7 bases match TRBD2. The CDR3 nucleotides are TGTGCCAGCAGCCGTCTAGCGGAATCCTACAATGAGCAGTTCTTC. It specifies CASSRLAESYNEQFF.